This TCR beta chain came from a study of cytomegalovirus exposure and HLA in healthy donors. Across the study: A data release that came early held approximately 85 million unique TCRs from HLA-typed donors.

It was with 60 Vbeta and 13 Jbeta primers that the PCR ran. Profiled with immunoSEQ multiplex PCR; TCRdb holds only in-frame clones, not every one. The table has under 150,000 clones, 73% seen once; the top ten hold around 14%. General study findings and limits: One later analysis reportedly identified an Asian-associated ancestry cluster that showed fewer N-insertions than the roughly 670-donor mean. Later analysis showed TCR association rates varying by HLA locus, highest for DRB1 and lowest for HLA-C. Among TCR sequences, most were rare, though some public TCRs appeared in many donors.

Turning to this clone: No antigen is known for it.

CDR3 length: 13 residues. Germline assignment: CDR1 SGHRS and CDR2 YFSETQ. V was shortened by 4 bases and J by 3 bases, with 10 bases between the two germline ends. This TCR came from a human donor in good health. The sequenced sample consisted of PBMCs. The V call is TRBV5-1, the J call TRBJ1-1; a weak D match, TRBD1 (5 bases). The CDR3 sequence: CASSLQGYTEAFF. DNA of the CDR3: TGCGCCAGCAGCCTCCAGGGATACACTGAAGCTTTCTTT.